The 6 T cell receptor beta chains given below trace back to one sample, sequenced in a study of beta chain features in type 1 diabetes. Whole-study results and caveats: Among patients with Type 1 diabetes, TCRB CDR3s were moderately but significantly shorter in every one of the four CD4+ subsets.

The entirety of the isolated RNA underwent reverse transcription, so expressed TCRB transcripts were sequenced. Repertoires were generated with immunoSEQ multiplex PCR, while TCRdb's copy carries only in-frame clones and drops some. The profile shows over 200,000 clones, 11% of them singletons. Their cognate antigens are unknown. Sequences were obtained from naive CD4+ T cells from blood. These receptors originate from a man aged 25 to 40 with type 1 diabetes.

This clone was counted a few times. The CDR3 loop reads CASRRSGGNYGYTF. Written as DNA, the CDR3 is TGTGCCAGCAGGAGGTCAGGGGGCAACTATGGCTACACCTTC. The chain combines TRBV2 with TRBJ1-2; 8 positions match TRBD1. This CDR3 is 14 amino acids long. Germline lookup yields CDR1 SNHLY and CDR2 FYNNEI. V shed 6 bases, J shed 2 bases, and the junction held 5 bases outside the gene matches.

The chain employs TRBV5-1 and TRBJ1-6; 8 positions match TRBD1. V lost 9 bases, J lost 7 bases, and 9 bases stayed unmatched. In germline, CDR1 is SGHRS, CDR2 YFSETQ. The length of the CDR3 is 14 residues. CDR3 sequence (DNA): TGCGCCACCAGTCGGACAGGGCGGAATTCACCCCTCCACTTT. It translates to CATSRTGRNSPLHF.

This clone has just a few counts. This rearrangement joins TRBV4-2 to TRBJ1-4; D ambiguous. The CDR3 has 13 residues. From germline, CDR1 is LGHNA and CDR2 YNFKEQ. Deletions cut 0 bases from V and 13 bases from J, with 12 bases between. The CDR3 DNA sequence: TGTGCCAGCAGCCAAGATTCGCGGGCGGGACTGTTTTTT. Translating it yields CASSQDSRAGLFF.

In DNA form, the CDR3 reads TGCAGCGTTGGGTTGGCCCCAGACACTGAAGCTTTCTTT. Protein sequence: CSVGLAPDTEAFF. The chain recombines TRBV29-1 with TRBJ1-1; D is undetermined. V shed 4 bases and J shed 3 bases, with 12 bases lying between them. CDR1 and CDR2 from the germline V gene are SQVTM and ANQGSEA. This CDR3 comprises 13 residues.

Only a few counts were recorded for this clone. The chain has TRBV28 and TRBJ2-7, with D uncertain. The ends were cut back, 4 bases at V and 6 bases at J, with 10 bases in the middle. The CDR3 contains 12 residues. Germline CDR1 is MDHEN and CDR2 is SYDVKM. In DNA, the CDR3 is TGTGCCAGCAGTTCAGTCGGCGGCGAGCAGTACTTC. It encodes CASSSVGGEQYF.

The rearrangement joins TRBV18 to TRBJ2-1, with 10 bases aligning to TRBD1. With V trimmed by 3 bases and J by 8 bases, 7 bases remained unmatched. CDR3 length: 15 residues. Germline V gives CDR1 KGHSH, CDR2 LQKENI. CDR3 coding DNA: TGTGCCAGCTCACCGTACGGACAGGGGGAGCATGAGCAGTTCTTC. Translation: CASSPYGQGEHEQFF. The complete variable domain, with remaining parts taken from reference TRBV18 and TRBJ2-1, reads NAGVMQNPRHLVRRRGQEARLRCSPMKGHSHVYWYRQLPEEGLKFMVYLQKENIIDESGMPKERFSAEFPKEGPSILRIQQVVRGDSAAYFCASSPYGQGEHEQFFGPGTRLTVL.